These 28 T cell receptor beta chains came from one sample sequenced in a study of T cell changes during pregnancy in multiple sclerosis. Data came from immunoSEQ multiplex PCR; TCRdb stores just in-frame clones and leaves some out. The sample shows about 80,000 clones, roughly nine tenths of them seen only once. Here the sequenced sample was peripheral blood, taken before pregnancy. Receptors originate from a female donor with multiple sclerosis, enrolled in a pregnancy study.

The V gene is TRBV4-2, the J gene TRBJ1-1, with TRBD1 matching 7 bases. Germline loops: CDR1 LGHNA, CDR2 YNFKEQ. CDR3 size: 16 residues. Trimming removed 0 bases from V and 7 bases from J; junction bases left unmatched: 11. The CDR3 loop reads CASSQERLEGASEAFF. DNA for the CDR3: TGTGCCAGCAGCCAAGAGCGGCTGGAGGGGGCAAGTGAAGCTTTCTTT.

The chain carries TRBV9 and TRBJ2-2; the D gene is possibly TRBD1 (6 bases). Germline V gene lookup returns CDR1 SGDLS and CDR2 YYNGEE. V was shortened by 0 bases and J by 5 bases, with 20 bases between the two germline ends. This CDR3 has 18 residues. CDR3 sequence: CASSVEAGRGRITGELFF. The CDR3 coding sequence is TGTGCCAGCAGCGTAGAGGCGGGCAGGGGTAGGATTACCGGGGAGCTGTTTTTT.

This clone is a singleton in its sample. V usage is TRBV12-5 and J usage is TRBJ2-3; perhaps TRBD2 as D (5 bases). The CDR3 extends over 13 amino acids. V was trimmed by 6 bases and J by 4 bases, leaving 11 bases between them. The germline V gene encodes CDR1 LGHNT and CDR2 FRNRAP. The DNA of the CDR3 is TGTGCTAGTGGCAACACCGGGGCAGATACGCAGTATTTT. As protein: CASGNTGADTQYF.

The chain couples TRBV28 to TRBJ1-1; D possibly corresponds to TRBD1 (5 bases). Germline values: CDR1 MDHEN, CDR2 SYDVKM. V dropped 1 base and J dropped 0 bases, with 27 bases sitting between them. The CDR3 contains 21 residues. CDR3 DNA sequence: TGTGCCAGCAGTTTATTGTTTTTGTGGGGGGATCAGCTCAACATGAACACTGAAGCTTTCTTT. Amino acids: CASSLLFLWGDQLNMNTEAFF.

The rearrangement links TRBV6-4 to TRBJ2-2, with D possibly TRBD2 on 5 matching bases. The V end lost 5 bases, the J end lost 1 base, and 11 bases lay between the germline ends. The CDR3 is made up of 15 amino acids. CDR1 MRHNA and CDR2 SNTAGT come from the germline V gene. CDR3 DNA: TGTGCCAGCAGTCCCACTAGTATGAACACCGGGGAGCTGTTTTTT. It codes for CASSPTSMNTGELFF.

This clone has a handful of counts. The chain couples TRBV27 to TRBJ2-1, with D perhaps TRBD2 (6 bases). This CDR3 spans 15 amino acids. V was clipped by 8 bases and J by 3 bases, with 17 bases between them. Germline CDR1 MNHEY, CDR2 SMNVEV (reference sequence). The CDR3 DNA sequence: TGTGCCAGCCGGGGGTGGCGGAGGAACTACAATGAGCAGTTCTTC. Translating gives CASRGWRRNYNEQFF.

The V call is TRBV30, the J call TRBJ2-2; no clear D. The CDR3 sequence is 12 residues long. Deletions cut 2 bases from V and 6 bases from J, with 7 bases between. The germline CDR1 and CDR2 sequences are GTSNPN and SVGIG (reference sequence). The CDR3: CAWSRLAGELFF. For the CDR3, the DNA is TGTGCCTGGAGTCGACTCGCCGGGGAGCTGTTTTTT.

The V gene is TRBV28, the J gene TRBJ1-3; D remains unclear. From germline, CDR1 is MDHEN and CDR2 SYDVKM. There are 16 residues in the CDR3. Trimming removed 2 bases at V and 0 bases at J, with 11 bases between. The CDR3 loop is CASSLILSFSGNTIYF. The CDR3 DNA reads TGTGCCAGCAGTTTAATTTTGTCTTTCTCTGGAAACACCATATATTTT.

The chain carries TRBV7-8 and TRBJ2-7, with D perhaps matching TRBD1 (5 bases). Per germline, CDR1 SGHVS and CDR2 FQNEAQ. The CDR3 has 12 amino acids. The V and J ends lost 5 bases and 5 bases respectively, with 10 bases between them. In DNA form, the CDR3 reads TGTGCCAGCAGCCCGAGGACAAACGAGCAGTACTTC. This sequence encodes CASSPRTNEQYF.

This chain uses TRBV6-5 with TRBJ2-2; TRBD2 matches at 8 bases. Germline V gives CDR1 MNHEY, CDR2 SVGAGI. The CDR3 consists of 15 residues. V was clipped by 6 bases and J by 4 bases; unmatched bases: 7. CDR3: CASSWTSRGTGELFF. DNA of the CDR3: TGTGCCAGCAGCTGGACTAGCAGAGGCACCGGGGAGCTGTTTTTT.

The chain employs TRBV27 and TRBJ1-2, with TRBD1 identical over 8 bases. V shed 5 bases and J 5 bases; nucleotides not matched to a gene: 7. This CDR3 has 14 amino acids. In germline, CDR1 is MNHEY, CDR2 SMNVEV (reference sequence). In DNA form, the CDR3 reads TGTGCCAGCAGTCCGGGACAGGTTCAATATGGCTACACCTTC. As protein: CASSPGQVQYGYTF.

This clone was recorded only once. This sequence joins TRBV6-1 and TRBJ2-1; 7 bases agree with TRBD2. The CDR3 has 13 amino acids. In germline, CDR1 is MNHNS, CDR2 SASEGT. V gave up 6 bases and J gave up 4 bases; unmatched junction bases: 3. The CDR3: CASRASGYNEQFF. In nucleotides, the CDR3 is TGTGCCAGCAGAGCTAGCGGTTACAATGAGCAGTTCTTC.

The V call is TRBV19, the J call TRBJ2-5, with D perhaps matching TRBD1 (5 bases). With 7 bases removed from V and 7 bases from J, the gap between germline ends came to 22 bases. The CDR3 length is 15 residues. The germline V gene has CDR1 LNHDA and CDR2 SQIVND (reference sequence). The CDR3 bases are TGTGCCAGTAAGACCTCCACCTCAGGGTCGGTGACCCAGTACTTC. Encoded protein: CASKTSTSGSVTQYF.

The chain uses TRBV19 and TRBJ2-7; 8 positions agree with TRBD1. The germline V gene encodes CDR1 LNHDA and CDR2 SQIVND (reference sequence). The CDR3 has 15 amino acids. The V segment lost 1 base and the J segment 3 bases; nucleotides outside the gene matches: 5. The CDR3 spells CASSIVGTGLYEQYF. The CDR3 DNA reads as TGTGCCAGTAGTATAGTAGGGACAGGTCTCTACGAGCAGTACTTC.

This rearrangement joins TRBV5-6 to TRBJ2-3, with D perhaps TRBD2 (6 bases). V lost 4 bases and J 3 bases, leaving 12 bases between the germline ends. In germline, CDR1 is SGHDT, CDR2 YYEEEE. The CDR3 runs 14 residues. The CDR3, as DNA: TGTGCCAGCAGCCCAGCGGGCGGGACAGATACGCAGTATTTT. It translates to CASSPAGGTDTQYF.

The chain uses TRBV4-2 and TRBJ2-1; 9 bases line up with TRBD2. CDR3 length equals 18 residues. V was pared by 0 bases and J by 9 bases, with 15 bases of the junction left unmatched. Germline assignment: CDR1 LGHNA and CDR2 YNFKEQ. The CDR3, as DNA: TGTGCCAGCAGCCAAGAAGAAGGGTCTAGCGGGACAGTAATTGAGCAGTTCTTC. Its protein is CASSQEEGSSGTVIEQFF.

V and J are TRBV28 and TRBJ2-7, with TRBD1 as a possible D gene (6 bases). The CDR3 has 18 amino acids. V lost 2 bases, J lost 2 bases, and 22 bases lay in between. Germline-derived CDR1 and CDR2 are MDHEN and SYDVKM. The CDR3: CASSLNPEQGFLTYEQYF. The CDR3, as DNA: TGTGCCAGCAGTTTAAATCCAGAGCAGGGGTTCCTAACCTACGAGCAGTACTTC.

The chain recombines TRBV7-6 with TRBJ1-1, with D tentatively TRBD1 (5 bases). V was trimmed by 5 bases and J by 4 bases, leaving 14 bases between them. Germline values: CDR1 SGHVS, CDR2 FNYEAQ. The CDR3 is 14 amino acids. CDR3 loop: CASSPGGTGTEAFF. DNA of the CDR3: TGTGCCAGCAGCCCCGGGGGGACGGGCACTGAAGCTTTCTTT.

The J gene is TRBJ1-1, the V gene TRBV7-2, with no clear D. Looked up from germline, CDR1 is SGHTA and CDR2 is FQGNSA. CDR3 length: 13 amino acids. Trimming cost V 5 bases and J 0 bases, with 7 bases left between them. The CDR3 bases are TGTGCCAGCAGCATAGACATGAACACTGAAGCTTTCTTT. Translating gives CASSIDMNTEAFF.

V usage is TRBV18 and J usage is TRBJ2-5; no reliable D call. V dropped 0 bases and J dropped 2 bases, with 10 bases sitting between them. This CDR3 comprises 15 residues. Germline V CDR1 and CDR2: KGHSH, LQKENI. The CDR3 reads CASSPPPGPQETQYF. The CDR3 DNA reads as TGTGCCAGCTCACCACCCCCTGGGCCGCAAGAGACCCAGTACTTC.

The rearrangement uses TRBV15 and TRBJ2-1, with D possibly matching TRBD1 (6 bases). The CDR3 has 14 amino acids. CDR1 and CDR2 from the germline V gene are LNHNV and YYDKDF (reference sequence). V gave up 5 bases and J gave up 2 bases, with 10 bases separating them. CDR3 in DNA: TGTGCCACCAGCTCCGGGACAACCTACAATGAGCAGTTCTTC. This translates into CATSSGTTYNEQFF.

V gene TRBV5-5 combines with J gene TRBJ2-1; 7 bases match TRBD1. Losses at the gene ends were 4 bases for V and 9 bases for J; bases not matched to a gene: 4. The CDR3 totals 12 residues. CDR1 and CDR2 from the germline V gene are SGHKS and YYEKEE (reference sequence). CDR3 in DNA: TGTGCCAGCAGCGTACAGGGGCCTGAGCAGTTCTTC. Protein: CASSVQGPEQFF.

This clone was seen a handful of times. The J gene is TRBJ1-1, the V gene TRBV30; unclear D gene. V lost 3 bases, J lost 7 bases, and 3 bases lay in between. The CDR3 extends over 9 amino acids. CDR1 and CDR2 (germline): GTSNPN, SVGIG (reference sequence). Written as DNA, the CDR3 is TGTGCCTGGAGGCGTGAAGCTTTCTTT. Translating it yields CAWRREAFF.

The rearrangement uses TRBV5-8 and TRBJ2-7; D might be TRBD1 (5 bases). Between the trimmed V and J ends, which lost 1 base and 1 base, there was a span of 6 bases. The V gene's germline CDR1 is SGHTS and CDR2 YDEGEE. The CDR3 totals 13 residues. The DNA of the CDR3 is TGTGCCAGCAGCTTGCAGGGATCCTACGAGCAGTACTTC. Translating gives CASSLQGSYEQYF.

The chain recombines TRBV6-4 with TRBJ1-1, with D possibly matching TRBD1 (5 bases). In germline, CDR1 is MRHNA, CDR2 SNTAGT. There are 15 residues in the CDR3. V lost 5 bases and J 2 bases, leaving 15 bases between the germline ends. The chain's CDR3 is CASSTPTELNTEAFF. CDR3 in DNA: TGTGCCAGCAGTACCCCGACAGAACTTAACACTGAAGCTTTCTTT.

In nucleotides, the CDR3 is TGCGCCAGCAGCCAAGATCTAGCTAGCGGGAGGGCCGGGACCGGGGAGCTGTTTTTT. Translated: CASSQDLASGRAGTGELFF. This rearrangement joins TRBV4-1 to TRBJ2-2; 12 nucleotides match TRBD2. The CDR3 is made up of 19 amino acids. Trimming cost V 0 bases and J 5 bases; bases outside gene matches: 10. CDR1 and CDR2 from the germline V gene are MGHRA and YSYEKL.

The chain is built from TRBV10-3 and TRBJ1-5; D might be TRBD1 (5 bases). Germline assignment: CDR1 ENHRY and CDR2 SYGVKD. V gave up 8 bases and J gave up 6 bases, with 11 bases separating them. The CDR3 covers 12 residues. CDR3: CAISRDLQPQHF. DNA of the CDR3: TGTGCCATCTCCAGGGATCTTCAGCCCCAGCATTTT.

The rearrangement uses TRBV28 and TRBJ1-1; unclear D gene. V was clipped by 7 bases and J by 1 base, with 7 bases between them. The CDR3 has 12 residues. Looked up from germline, CDR1 is MDHEN and CDR2 is SYDVKM. The CDR3 DNA follows: TGTGCCAGCAAGTTGAGGAACACTGAAGCTTTCTTT. Translated, it gives CASKLRNTEAFF.